Listed below are T cell receptor beta chains from one sample, sequenced in a study of blood T cell repertoires in COVID-19. TCRdb's table, derived via immunoSEQ multiplex PCR, lists solely in-frame clones and lacks some. The sample shows 300,000 to 400,000 clones, 88% of them seen only once. The sequenced sample was PBMCs or T cells enriched from blood (not recorded which). These receptors originate from a woman aged 30 to 39 with acute COVID-19. Each CDR3 is given with its conserved first and last residue. D genes are given only for firm matches. The size entry is marked missing in some rows and otherwise reads once, few, many or a size class.

cdr3_nt cdr3_aa d_call j_call clone_size v_call
TGCGCCAGCAGACGAAGGGCTACTGGCGGGGGGCGGGAGGAGACCCAGTACTTC CASRRRATGGGREETQYF TRBD2 TRBJ2-5 NA TRBV5-1
TGTGCCAGCAGTTACACCGGGGGGGTGAATCAGCCCCAGCATTTT CASSYTGGVNQPQHF NA TRBJ1-5 NA TRBV6-5
TGTGCCAGCAGTGAAGCCTCAGTGAACACTGAAGCTTTCTTT CASSEASVNTEAFF NA TRBJ1-1 NA TRBV2
TGTGCCACCACCCAGGGTAGTGGAAACACCATATATTTT CATTQGSGNTIYF NA TRBJ1-3 NA TRBV15
TGTGCCACCAGTAGAGGGAGAGCGGGTCCGTCTGGGCGGGGGGCCAACAATGAGCAGTTCTTC CATSRGRAGPSGRGANNEQFF TRBD2 TRBJ2-1 once TRBV24-1
TGTGCCAGCAGTACTAGCGGGGTGAAAGAGACCCAGTACTTC CASSTSGVKETQYF TRBD2 TRBJ2-5 NA TRBV2
TGTGCCAGCAGTTGGGGGACACCTGATCAGCCCCAGCATTTT CASSWGTPDQPQHF NA TRBJ1-5 NA TRBV28
TGTGCCAGCAGCTTGACAGGGGCGAGGGAAAAACTGTTTTTT CASSLTGAREKLFF TRBD1 TRBJ1-4 NA TRBV28
TGTGCCAGCAGCTCCCCCCGTCGTAGGGAGAGTGGGGATGAGCAGTTCTTC CASSSPRRRESGDEQFF NA TRBJ2-1 NA TRBV7-8
TGCGCCAGCAGCTCGGGACTAGCGGGGGGGTTGGCCACAGATACGCAGTATTTT CASSSGLAGGLATDTQYF TRBD2 TRBJ2-3 NA TRBV5-1
TGTGCCAGCAGCTTTGGAGGGGCAGGTGAAAAACTGTTTTTT CASSFGGAGEKLFF NA TRBJ1-4 once TRBV7-9
TGCAGCGTTGAACACAGATTAAACTCTGGGGCCAACGTCCTGACTTTC CSVEHRLNSGANVLTF NA TRBJ2-6 NA TRBV29-1
TGTGCCAGCAGCCAAGAGGAAGGGGGAAAACTGTTTTTT CASSQEEGGKLFF NA TRBJ1-4 NA TRBV4-2
TGTGCCACCGCTCCGGGGGGCAATAATTCACCCCTCCACTTT CATAPGGNNSPLHF NA TRBJ1-6 NA TRBV24-1
TGTGCCAGTAGTATGTTCGGGGGGACCTCGGGTAATGAGCAGTTCTTC CASSMFGGTSGNEQFF TRBD2 TRBJ2-1 NA TRBV19
TGCGCCAGCAGGGCGGGGGACTCTGGGGCCAACGTCCTGACTTTC CASRAGDSGANVLTF TRBD2 TRBJ2-6 NA TRBV5-1
TGTGCCAGTAGCTTTTTAGGTACGACTAGCACAGATACGCAGTATTTT CASSFLGTTSTDTQYF NA TRBJ2-3 NA TRBV19
TGTGCCACCAGCAGATGGGCCGGGACAGGGTTTCAAAAACTGTTTTTT CATSRWAGTGFQKLFF TRBD1 TRBJ1-4 NA TRBV15
TGTGCCAGCAATTGGTGGGGGCCCGGGGAGCTGTTTTTT CASNWWGPGELFF NA TRBJ2-2 NA TRBV7-2
TGTGCCAGTAGTACCTCAGGGTGGGAGACCCAGTACTTC CASSTSGWETQYF NA TRBJ2-5 NA TRBV19
TGTGCCAGCAGTGCGGGGGGGAGCACAGATACGCAGTATTTT CASSAGGSTDTQYF TRBD2 TRBJ2-3 once TRBV6-4
TGTGCCAGCAGCCATGACAGGGGGCGCGTCACCGGGGAGCTGTTTTTT CASSHDRGRVTGELFF TRBD1 TRBJ2-2 NA TRBV14
TGTGCCAGCAGCTTAGTACGGACTAGTCACGAGCAGTACTTC CASSLVRTSHEQYF TRBD2 TRBJ2-7 NA TRBV7-2
TGTGCCAGCAGTGAAGCGATTCGCGGTGGGTCCTACAATGAGCAGTTCTTC CASSEAIRGGSYNEQFF NA TRBJ2-1 NA TRBV6-1
TGTGCCAGTAGTATGGGGCGGGGTAGCGACACAGATACGCAGTATTTT CASSMGRGSDTDTQYF NA TRBJ2-3 NA TRBV19
TGTGCCACCAGTGACCCGGGACTAGTGACCGGGGAGCTGTTTTTT CATSDPGLVTGELFF TRBD2 TRBJ2-2 NA TRBV24-1
TGTGCCAGCAGTTCCCAGCGGGGGGGGGTAGAGACCCAGTACTTC CASSSQRGGVETQYF TRBD2 TRBJ2-5 NA TRBV27
TGCAGCGTAACGGGACAGCTTAATGAAAAACTGTTTTTT CSVTGQLNEKLFF TRBD1 TRBJ1-4 once TRBV29-1
TGTGCCAGCAGCGTCAGCGGGACTAGCGGATTTTTCAGCTCCTACAATGAGCAGTTCTTC CASSVSGTSGFFSSYNEQFF TRBD2 TRBJ2-1 NA TRBV27
TGTGCCAGCAGACAGGGGGTAACCTACGAGCAGTACTTC CASRQGVTYEQYF TRBD1 TRBJ2-7 NA TRBV6-5
TGTGCCAGCAGCGACAACGGCGGGACAGTATTTTACGAGCAGTACTTC CASSDNGGTVFYEQYF NA TRBJ2-7 NA TRBV5-6
TGTGCCTGGAGTGTAGGACAGAATAATCAGCCCCAGCATTTT CAWSVGQNNQPQHF NA TRBJ1-5 NA TRBV30
TGCGCCAGCAGCTTGGCCCAGGGAAACACCATATATTTT CASSLAQGNTIYF NA TRBJ1-3 few TRBV5-1
TGCGCCAGCAGCCAATGGGTACAGGGGAATCAGCCCCAGCATTTT CASSQWVQGNQPQHF TRBD1 TRBJ1-5 NA TRBV4-1
TGTGCCAGCAGACGGACAGTTAATTCACCCCTCCACTTT CASRRTVNSPLHF NA TRBJ1-6 NA TRBV12-3/TRBV12-4
TGTGCCACCAGTGACTCCGCAGGAAATCAGCCCCAGCATTTT CATSDSAGNQPQHF NA TRBJ1-5 once TRBV24-1
TGTGCCAGCAGTTACTCGCCAGCGGGGGCCTTATACAATGAGCAGTTCTTC CASSYSPAGALYNEQFF TRBD2 TRBJ2-1 NA TRBV6-2/TRBV6-3
TGTGCCAGCAGTTTCTCGCCAATTCCACAGGGGGAAGGGAACACTGAAGCTTTCTTT CASSFSPIPQGEGNTEAFF TRBD1 TRBJ1-1 NA TRBV27
TGTGCCAGCAGCGGCAGTAACTATGGCTACACCTTC CASSGSNYGYTF NA TRBJ1-2 NA TRBV6-2/TRBV6-3
TGTGCCAGCAGCCCGGACAGGGGAACTCTACGGGAGCAGTACTTC CASSPDRGTLREQYF TRBD1 TRBJ2-7 NA TRBV2
TGTGCCAGTAGGCCGGGACAGGGTCTCTCCGGGGAGCTGTTTTTT CASRPGQGLSGELFF TRBD1 TRBJ2-2 NA TRBV19
TGTGCCAGCAGCTTGAGGACAGCTTTTAATTCACCCCTCCACTTT CASSLRTAFNSPLHF NA TRBJ1-6 NA TRBV7-2
TGTGCCAGCAGCCTGACAGGGACGGGCTACACCTTC CASSLTGTGYTF TRBD1 TRBJ1-2 once TRBV12-3/TRBV12-4
TGTGCCAGCTCCCCGACTGCAGGGATGAACACTGAAGCTTTCTTT CASSPTAGMNTEAFF NA TRBJ1-1 NA TRBV18
TGTGCCAGCAGTGCATACCAGGGGGTTGGCACTGAAGCTTTCTTT CASSAYQGVGTEAFF TRBD1 TRBJ1-1 NA TRBV2
TGTGCCAGCAGATCCGTGGGACAGGGGACCAACACGTACTCCTACGAGCAGTACTTC CASRSVGQGTNTYSYEQYF TRBD1 TRBJ2-7 NA TRBV5-6
TGTGCCAGCAGTGAAGGGTTGGGGGGGCCAGGCTATGGCTACACCTTC CASSEGLGGPGYGYTF NA TRBJ1-2 NA TRBV6-1
TGTGCCAGCAGTTACTCGAAAGGTAGACAGAACTACGAGCAGTACTTC CASSYSKGRQNYEQYF NA TRBJ2-7 NA TRBV6-5
TGCAGCGCGGACAGGGGGAGGGGTGAAAAACTGTTTTTT CSADRGRGEKLFF TRBD1 TRBJ1-4 NA TRBV29-1
TGCGCCAGCAGCCGGGGGACAGCAGATAATTCACCCCTCCACTTT CASSRGTADNSPLHF TRBD1 TRBJ1-6 few TRBV5-1